Each of the 23 T cell receptor beta chains below was sequenced from the same sample in a study of blood T cells in healthy people across ages. Combining a sample-barcoded 5' primer with a J-beta primer mix, a second PCR ran for 7 to 11 cycles. Using its own MiXCR run on the 5' RACE reads, TCRdb lists one record per CDR3 protein. The sample has 630,000 or so distinct CDR3 sequences, roughly 30% seen once; the top ten hold around 16%. Material for sequencing was blood. Receptors originate from a woman aged 80 or over in good health.

This clonotype was counted many times. This chain links TRBV20-1 with TRBJ2-7; 9 nucleotides align to TRBD1. This CDR3 is built from 15 residues. Germline CDR1 is DFQATT and CDR2 is SNEGSKA (reference sequence). V lost 2 bases, J lost 7 bases, and 12 bases stayed unmatched. The CDR3 DNA is TGCAGTGCTAGAATTGAAGGGACAGGGCGGTGGGAGCAGTACTTC. This codes for CSARIEGTGRWEQYF.

The chain has TRBV5-1 and TRBJ1-2; TRBD1 agrees at 9 bases. V was pared by 5 bases and J by 2 bases, with 4 bases of the junction left unmatched. This CDR3 has 14 residues. Germline V CDR1 and CDR2: SGHRS, YFSETQ. CDR3 in DNA: TGCGCCAGCAGAGTGGACAGGGGCAACTATGGCTACACCTTC. Amino acids: CASRVDRGNYGYTF.

This clonotype was picked up a small number of times. The gene calls are TRBV6-6 and TRBJ1-5, with D tentatively TRBD1 (6 bases). The CDR3 runs 13 residues. CDR1 is MNHNY and CDR2 is SVGAGI in the germline V gene (reference sequence). The germline V and J ends were trimmed by 7 bases and 3 bases, with 10 bases remaining between them. The CDR3 region is CASTDRNNQPQHF. Written as DNA, the CDR3 is TGTGCCAGCACAGACAGGAACAATCAGCCCCAGCATTTT.

The genes are TRBV5-8 and TRBJ2-5; D gene uncertain. V lost 0 bases and J 11 bases, leaving 17 bases between the germline ends. The CDR3 covers 14 residues. CDR1 SGHTS and CDR2 YDEGEE come from the germline V gene. CDR3 nucleotide sequence: TGTGCCAGCAGCTTGGACAGCGCCCTCGATGAGCAGTACTTC. This gives the protein CASSLDSALDEQYF. The whole variable domain, remainder taken from reference TRBV5-8 and TRBJ2-5, is EAGVTQSPTHLIKTRGQQATLRCSPISGHTSVYWYQQALGLGLQFLLWYDEGEERNRGNFPPRFSGRQFPNYSSELNVNALELEDSALYLCASSLDSALDEQYFGPGTRLLVL.

There are many counts of this clonotype. The gene calls are TRBV20-1 and TRBJ2-7, with 8 bases lining up with TRBD1. V was pared by 5 bases and J by 2 bases, with 5 bases of the junction left unmatched. The length of the CDR3 is 13 residues. CDR1 and CDR2 from the germline V gene are DFQATT and SNEGSKA (reference sequence). CDR3 amino acids: CSAADRVTYEQYF. In nucleotides, the CDR3 is TGCAGTGCTGCGGACAGGGTAACCTACGAGCAGTACTTC.

The chain uses TRBV3-1 and TRBJ2-1, with 9 bases aligning to TRBD1. The CDR3 runs 17 residues. Trimming at V came to 4 bases and at J to 8 bases, leaving 15 bases not matched to a gene. The germline CDR1 and CDR2 sequences are LGHDT and YNNKEL (reference sequence). The CDR3 coding sequence is TGTGCCAGCAGCCCCTGGTTAGGGGGACAGGGTAGATATGAGCAGTTCTTC. It translates to CASSPWLGGQGRYEQFF.

The table lists this clonotype with many counts. Here the CDR3 DNA reads TGTGCCAGCAGTTTGAAGTTCGGTAGAAAAGAGACCCAGTACTTC. Translation gives CASSLKFGRKETQYF. This chain connects TRBV28 to TRBJ2-5; D is undetermined. Trimming took off 3 bases at V and 3 bases at J, with 14 bases between the two ends. The germline V gene has CDR1 MDHEN and CDR2 SYDVKM. The CDR3 contains 15 residues. Drawing the rest from reference TRBV28 and TRBJ2-5, the complete variable domain is DVKVTQSSRYLVKRTGEKVFLECVQDMDHENMFWYRQDPGLGLRLIYFSYDVKMKEKGDIPEGYSVSREKKERFSLILESASTNQTSMYLCASSLKFGRKETQYFGPGTRLLVL.

For this clonotype: A read error may explain this, as a much larger clone is one base away. V and J are TRBV14 and TRBJ1-3, with a possible D match to TRBD1 (5 bases). The CDR3 length is 14 residues. The ends were cut back, 4 bases at V and 11 bases at J, with 18 bases in the middle. Germline V gene lookup returns CDR1 SGHDN and CDR2 FVKESK. The CDR3 region has the DNA TGTGCCAGCAGCCCGGACACCTCAGGGAACGCCATATATTTT. Translating it yields CASSPDTSGNAIYF.

This clonotype was counted a few times. The chain has TRBV30 and TRBJ2-5; possibly TRBD1 for D (7 bases). This CDR3 has 13 residues. CDR1 and CDR2 (germline): GTSNPN, SVGIG (reference sequence). The germline V and J ends were trimmed by 3 bases and 1 base, with 9 bases remaining between them. The CDR3 protein is CAWSRGVQETQYF. The CDR3 DNA is TGTGCCTGGAGCAGGGGGGTCCAAGAGACCCAGTACTTC.

This clonotype came up a few times. The chain recombines TRBV20-1 with TRBJ2-1, with 9 nucleotides matching TRBD2. The CDR3 is made up of 14 amino acids. After removal of 5 bases from V and 2 bases from J, the junction contained 4 bases not matched to a gene. Germline CDR1 DFQATT, CDR2 SNEGSKA (reference sequence). CDR3 in amino acids: CSAAGLATYNEQFF. Written as DNA, the CDR3 is TGCAGTGCTGCCGGACTAGCGACCTACAATGAGCAGTTCTTC.

As concerns this clonotype: With a much larger clone just one base away, this may be a read error. The V call is TRBV4-2, the J call TRBJ1-5; the D gene is possibly TRBD1 (5 bases). V was trimmed by 11 bases and J by 0 bases, leaving 17 bases between them. CDR3 length equals 15 residues. Per the germline V gene, CDR1 is LGHNA and CDR2 is YNFKEQ. CDR3 loop: CACTLGVNSNQPQHF. The CDR3, as DNA: TGTGCCTGCACCCTAGGGGTTAATAGCAATCAGCCCCAGCATTTT.

Ten or more counts support this clonotype. V usage is TRBV9 and J usage is TRBJ1-2, with TRBD1 identical over 7 bases. The CDR3 extends over 20 amino acids. The germline gives CDR1 SGDLS, CDR2 YYNGEE. V was pared by 8 bases and J by 1 base, with 26 bases of the junction left unmatched. CDR3 in DNA: TGTGCCAGTAACAGGGGTGACGACGGACGAACCCTGGCGATTAACTATGGCTACACCTTC. Its translation is CASNRGDDGRTLAINYGYTF.

The chain recombines TRBV10-3 with TRBJ2-1; 11 nucleotides line up with TRBD2. The CDR3 extends over 20 amino acids. V gave up 0 bases and J gave up 4 bases; unmatched junction bases: 14. Germline assignment: CDR1 ENHRY and CDR2 SYGVKD. The CDR3 bases are TGTGCCATCAGTGAGTCCCTGCAAACTAGCGGGGGTGCATGGTACAATGAGCAGTTCTTC. Its protein is CAISESLQTSGGAWYNEQFF.

The gene calls are TRBV19 and TRBJ2-5, with D unclear. Trimming left V 2 bases short and J 5 bases short, with 15 bases between. CDR3 length equals 15 residues. CDR1 is LNHDA and CDR2 is SQIVND in the germline V gene (reference sequence). The CDR3 sequence: CASSITFSTLETQYF. In DNA, the CDR3 is TGTGCCAGTAGTATAACCTTTTCTACGCTGGAGACCCAGTACTTC.

This chain joins TRBV6-2 or TRBV6-3 and TRBJ2-5; D remains unclear. CDR3 length: 12 amino acids. Germline loops: CDR1 MNHEY, CDR2 SVGEGT. V was clipped by 6 bases and J by 4 bases, with 9 bases between them. Written as DNA, the CDR3 is TGTGCCAGCAGCCAAGCGACAGAGACCCAGTACTTC. As protein: CASSQATETQYF.

This clonotype was found many times. The chain links TRBV10-3 to TRBJ1-6, with 11 positions matching TRBD1. Germline V gene lookup returns CDR1 ENHRY and CDR2 SYGVKD. The length of the CDR3 is 15 residues. Trimming cost V 2 bases and J 9 bases; bases outside gene matches: 3. The CDR3 is CAISEGGTGGSPLHF. The DNA of the CDR3 is TGTGCCATCAGTGAGGGCGGGACAGGGGGTTCACCCCTCCACTTT.

This clonotype was detected ten times or more. The gene calls are TRBV6-1 and TRBJ2-6; TRBD1 aligns across 9 bases. V lost 4 bases, J lost 1 base, and 8 bases stayed unmatched. The CDR3 extends over 18 amino acids. Germline loops: CDR1 MNHNS, CDR2 SASEGT. CDR3 coding DNA: TGTGCCAGCAGTGGGCCCCCGGGACAGGGTTCTGGGGCCAACGTCCTGACTTTC. Protein sequence: CASSGPPGQGSGANVLTF.

A note on this clonotype: A much larger clonotype is one base distant, so this may be a read error. The chain uses TRBV7-2 and TRBJ2-1; no firm D call. Trimming removed 5 bases at V and 9 bases at J, with 23 bases between. CDR1 and CDR2 (germline): SGHTA, FQGNSA. The CDR3 length is 16 residues. CDR3 sequence: CASSPRRAPRQGEQFF. In nucleotides, the CDR3 is TGTGCCAGCAGCCCCCGACGAGCTCCCCGACAAGGTGAGCAGTTCTTC. Drawing the rest from reference TRBV7-2 and TRBJ2-1, the complete variable domain is GAGVSQSPSNKVTEKGKDVELRCDPISGHTALYWYRQSLGQGLEFLIYFQGNSAPDKSGLPSDRFSAERTGGSVSTLTIQRTQQEDSAVYLCASSPRRAPRQGEQFFGPGTRLTVL.

The genes are TRBV12-3 or TRBV12-4 and TRBJ2-2, with D possibly TRBD1 on 6 matching bases. Trimming shortened V by 6 bases and J by 5 bases, and 10 bases separated the two germline ends. This CDR3 is built from 13 residues. The CDR3 reads CASSRTETGELFF. The CDR3 nucleotides read TGTGCCAGCAGCCGGACAGAAACCGGGGAGCTGTTTTTT.

This clonotype was recorded at least ten times. The V and J genes are TRBV11-1 and TRBJ2-5, with D uncertain. Trimming removed 2 bases at V and 2 bases at J, with 6 bases between. The CDR3 length is 13 residues. Germline CDR1 is SGHAT and CDR2 is FQDESV (reference sequence). The CDR3 coding sequence is TGTGCCAGCAGCTTAAGGTCACAAGAGACCCAGTACTTC. Translation gives CASSLRSQETQYF.

This clonotype came up many times. V and J are TRBV20-1 and TRBJ2-5; 10 nucleotides match TRBD2. The V segment lost 4 bases and the J segment 5 bases; nucleotides outside the gene matches: 10. This CDR3 comprises 15 residues. Germline loops: CDR1 DFQATT, CDR2 SNEGSKA (reference sequence). The CDR3 loop reads CSATISGGIGETQYF. CDR3 bases: TGCAGTGCTACTATTAGCGGGGGGATAGGGGAGACCCAGTACTTC.

The rearrangement links TRBV27 to TRBJ2-1, with no clear D. Deletions cut 6 bases from V and 10 bases from J, with 16 bases between. Germline-derived CDR1 and CDR2 are MNHEY and SMNVEV (reference sequence). The CDR3 runs to 13 residues. The CDR3 region is CASRPSAPYEQFF. Written as DNA, the CDR3 is TGTGCCAGCAGGCCGAGTGCCCCCTACGAGCAGTTCTTC.

This clonotype was counted only a few times. The chain couples TRBV6-1 to TRBJ1-5; 9 nucleotides align to TRBD1. This CDR3 contains 14 residues. CDR1 is MNHNS, CDR2 SASEGT, per germline. V dropped 4 bases and J dropped 5; count of bases not matched to a gene: 3. The CDR3 DNA is TGTGCCAGCAGTGTACAGGGGGCATATCAGCCCCAGCATTTT. Protein product: CASSVQGAYQPQHF.